Listed below are T cell receptor beta chains from one sample, sequenced in a study of blood T cell repertoires in COVID-19. The data were produced by immunoSEQ multiplex PCR, yet TCRdb's version contains in-frame clones alone and is incomplete. The table has over 200,000 clones, around 80% seen once. The sample comprised PBMCs or T cells enriched from blood (not recorded which). The receptor set was obtained from a man in his 60s who had recovered from COVID-19. The CDR3 runs from the conserved cysteine through the conserved F or W. D genes are given only for firm matches. The listing skips clone size in some rows; elsewhere it reads once, few, many or a size class.

J gene	D gene	V gene	CDR3 length	clone size	CDR3 protein	CDR3 DNA
TRBJ2-5	TRBD2	TRBV14	15	.	CASSRGLAGKETQYF	TGTGCCAGCAGCCGAGGACTAGCGGGGAAAGAGACCCAGTACTTC
TRBJ2-3	TRBD2	TRBV7-3	18	.	CASSLMPTLAGPTDTQYF	TGTGCCAGCAGCTTAATGCCTACGCTAGCGGGTCCCACAGATACGCAGTATTTT
TRBJ1-1	.	TRBV13	14	few	CASNRAGGGTEAFF	TGTGCCAGCAATCGCGCCGGAGGCGGCACTGAAGCTTTCTTT
TRBJ2-5	.	TRBV7-8	15	.	CASSLAGLALETQYF	TGTGCCAGCAGCTTAGCGGGACTTGCCCTTGAGACCCAGTACTTC
TRBJ1-4	.	TRBV7-2	15	.	CASSLVGGTNEKLFF	TGTGCCAGCAGCTTAGTGGGAGGGACTAATGAAAAACTGTTTTTT
TRBJ1-4	TRBD1	TRBV4-1	15	.	CASSQEQGANEKLFF	TGCGCCAGCAGCCAAGAGCAGGGGGCTAATGAAAAACTGTTTTTT
TRBJ1-2	.	TRBV20-1	12	.	CSASDRFLGYTF	TGCAGTGCTAGTGACAGGTTTCTTGGCTACACCTTC
TRBJ1-2	TRBD1	TRBV5-1	16	once	CASSLDRGRAGHGYTF	TGCGCCAGCAGCTTGGACAGGGGGCGGGCAGGACATGGCTACACCTTC
TRBJ2-1	TRBD2	TRBV10-1	15	.	CASSETSGAYNEQFF	TGCGCCAGCAGTGAAACTAGCGGGGCCTACAATGAGCAGTTCTTC
TRBJ1-2	.	TRBV3-1/TRBV3-2	14	.	CASAQVASNYGYTF	TGTGCCAGCGCCCAAGTTGCGAGTAACTATGGCTACACCTTC
TRBJ1-2	.	TRBV6-5	13	.	CASSYRGGFGYTF	TGTGCCAGCAGTTACAGGGGGGGGTTTGGCTACACCTTC
TRBJ1-2	TRBD1	TRBV19	16	.	CASRGTGTGFRNGYTF	TGTGCCAGTAGAGGAACCGGGACAGGGTTTAGGAATGGCTACACCTTC
TRBJ1-2	.	TRBV7-8	13	.	CASSLDREGGYTF	TGTGCCAGCAGCTTAGACAGGGAGGGAGGCTACACCTTC
TRBJ1-5	.	TRBV6-5	14	.	CASSPGHIRQPQHF	TGTGCCAGCAGCCCAGGACATATTAGGCAGCCCCAGCATTTT
TRBJ1-1	.	TRBV9	13	.	CASSVSPGLEAFF	TGTGCCAGCAGCGTAAGTCCAGGGTTAGAAGCTTTCTTT
TRBJ1-3	TRBD1	TRBV29-1	14	.	CSVKTTGAGNTIYF	TGCAGCGTAAAAACGACAGGGGCTGGAAACACCATATATTTT
TRBJ1-6	.	TRBV5-1	15	.	CASSLAVGVSSPLHF	TGCGCCAGCAGCTTGGCTGTTGGAGTCTCTTCACCCCTCCACTTT
TRBJ2-2	TRBD1	TRBV11-3	14	few	CASSRGTVDGELFF	TGTGCCAGCAGCCGAGGGACAGTGGACGGGGAGCTGTTTTTT
TRBJ1-4	.	TRBV7-9	16	.	CASSSSGGAANEKLFF	TGTGCCAGCAGCTCTAGTGGGGGGGCGGCTAATGAAAAACTGTTTTTT
TRBJ1-4	.	TRBV3-1/TRBV3-2	16	.	CASSPYGGPLGEKLFF	TGTGCCAGCAGCCCGTACGGGGGGCCGTTGGGTGAAAAACTGTTTTTT
TRBJ2-3	.	TRBV5-1	13	.	CASSLAGTDTQYF	TGCGCCAGCAGCTTGGCAGGCACAGATACGCAGTATTTT
TRBJ2-1	TRBD2	TRBV20-1	11	.	CSAGDYGEQFF	TGCAGTGCAGGGGACTATGGTGAGCAGTTCTTC
TRBJ1-3	.	TRBV30	14	.	CAWSVTGSGNTIYF	TGTGCCTGGAGTGTCACAGGCTCTGGAAACACCATATATTTT
TRBJ2-7	TRBD2	TRBV6-5	15	.	CASSSTSGGHGEQYF	TGTGCCAGCAGTAGCACTAGCGGGGGCCACGGGGAGCAGTACTTC
TRBJ2-2	TRBD1	TRBV9	15	few	CASRSGTGNTGELFF	TGTGCCAGCAGGTCCGGGACAGGGAACACCGGGGAGCTGTTTTTT
TRBJ1-1	TRBD1	TRBV18	15	.	CASSPNARQGIEAFF	TGTGCCAGCTCACCAAACGCCAGACAGGGGATTGAAGCTTTCTTT
TRBJ1-1	.	TRBV3-1/TRBV3-2	12	.	CASSRDISEAFF	TGTGCCAGCAGCCGCGACATCTCTGAAGCTTTCTTT
TRBJ1-1	TRBD1	TRBV6-2/TRBV6-3	15	.	CASSYSSQGAVEAFF	TGTGCCAGCAGTTACTCGAGTCAGGGGGCCGTTGAAGCTTTCTTT
TRBJ2-1	TRBD2	TRBV4-2	14	.	CASSPSRGGYEQFF	TGTGCCAGCAGCCCCTCCCGGGGGGGCTATGAGCAGTTCTTC
TRBJ2-1	TRBD2	TRBV5-4	15	few	CASSLAQRGNNEQFF	TGTGCCAGCAGCTTGGCCCAGCGGGGAAACAATGAGCAGTTCTTC
TRBJ1-3	.	TRBV10-3	13	.	CAISEAEGNTIYF	TGTGCCATCAGTGAGGCGGAAGGAAACACCATATATTTT
TRBJ2-2	.	TRBV19	16	.	CASSIGGTANTGELFF	TGTGCCAGTAGTATTGGCGGGACGGCGAACACCGGGGAGCTGTTTTTT
TRBJ1-2	TRBD1	TRBV27	14	.	CASRQGTANYGYTF	TGTGCCAGCAGACAAGGGACAGCTAACTATGGCTACACCTTC